These 8 T cell receptor beta chains originate from one sample sequenced in a study of shared clonotypes between healthy human individuals (dated by TCRdb to between 2020 and 2021). Library prep was done by the immunoSEQ multiplex PCR assay. The table was pulled from immuneACCESS by TCRdb, which kept in-frame rearrangements only. Such tables lose some clones; where checked, under half of the loss comes from unresolved V genes, and the rest has no known cause. This sample has 950,000 to 1,100,000 clones in its table, and roughly 80% of those were observed once. Approximately 1.5% of the sample lies in the top ten. Sequences were obtained from memory CD4+ T cells sorted from blood. The cell subset or site label, as the study defines it: CD45RA-negative fraction. Receptor source: a man aged 18 to 30 in good health.

The chain couples TRBV6-6 to TRBJ2-2; D remains ambiguous. Between the trimmed V and J ends, which lost 2 bases and 4 bases, there was a span of 14 bases. This CDR3 region has 16 residues. Germline values: CDR1 MNHNY, CDR2 SVGAGI (reference sequence). The CDR3 coding sequence is TGTGCCAGCAGTTACCTGGGGATGTCGGGCACCGGGGAGCTGTTTTTT. Translating gives CASSYLGMSGTGELFF.

The chain employs TRBV10-3 and TRBJ2-6; 8 nucleotides agree with TRBD1. V lost 10 bases, J lost 0 bases, and 11 bases stayed unmatched. CDR3 length equals 17 residues. Germline V gives CDR1 ENHRY, CDR2 SYGVKD. The CDR3 reads CATNPGQGYSGANVLTF. Here the CDR3 DNA reads TGTGCCACGAACCCCGGACAGGGTTACTCTGGGGCCAACGTCCTGACTTTC.

The chain combines TRBV18 with TRBJ1-5; tentatively, D is TRBD1 (6 bases). V was clipped by 0 bases and J by 0 bases, with 9 bases between them. In germline, CDR1 is KGHSH, CDR2 LQKENI. The CDR3 totals 16 residues. Here the CDR3 reads CASSPPAGDSNQPQHF. CDR3 coding DNA: TGTGCCAGCTCACCACCGGCAGGGGATAGCAATCAGCCCCAGCATTTT.

The chain combines TRBV5-1 with TRBJ2-2; D not resolved. Germline-derived CDR1 and CDR2 are SGHRS and YFSETQ. This CDR3 has 15 amino acids. V gave up 4 bases and J gave up 2 bases, with 12 bases separating them. In nucleotides, the CDR3 is TGCGCCAGCAGCCCTGGAAAGGGCAACACCGGGGAGCTGTTTTTT. It translates to CASSPGKGNTGELFF.

There are a few counts of this clone. The V call is TRBV6-8, the J call TRBJ2-5; 10 bases match TRBD2. CDR3 length: 16 amino acids. Germline values: CDR1 MNHGY, CDR2 SAAAGT. J gave up 4 bases and V 6 bases, and 11 bases lay outside the gene matches. For the CDR3, the DNA is TGTGCCAGCAGGAGGGCTGTAATAGCGGGAGGAGAGACCCAGTACTTC. As protein: CASRRAVIAGGETQYF.

The rearrangement links TRBV5-1 to TRBJ1-1; D uncertain. The CDR3 loop spans 13 amino acids. Trimming took off 4 bases at V and 5 bases at J, with 12 bases between the two ends. Germline V CDR1 and CDR2: SGHRS, YFSETQ. Here the CDR3 DNA reads TGCGCCAGCAGCGTTTTCGGGGAGACTGAAGCTTTCTTT. The encoded protein is CASSVFGETEAFF. Based on the CDR3 plus reference TRBV5-1 and TRBJ1-1, the full variable domain is KAGVTQTPRYLIKTRGQQVTLSCSPISGHRSVSWYQQTPGQGLQFLFEYFSETQRNKGNFPGRFSGRQFSNSRSEMNVSTLELGDSALYLCASSVFGETEAFFGQGTRLTVV.

This clone was observed once. J is TRBJ2-7 and V is TRBV30; D possibly uses TRBD1 or TRBD2 (6 bases each). V was shortened by 5 bases and J by 6 bases, with 17 bases between the two germline ends. The length of the CDR3 is 13 residues. CDR1 and CDR2 from the germline V gene are GTSNPN and SVGIG (reference sequence). This CDR3 is CAWGNFRGGEQYF. The CDR3 coding sequence is TGTGCCTGGGGAAATTTCAGGGGAGGCGAGCAGTACTTC.

The chain recombines TRBV19 with TRBJ1-2; no reliable D call. Germline V gene data show CDR1 as LNHDA and CDR2 as SQIVND (reference sequence). Trimming left V 8 bases short and J 5 bases short, with 18 bases between. The CDR3 has 14 amino acids. Here the CDR3 DNA reads TGTGCCAGTTCCCCTCGTGAGGGCTTTTATGGCTACACCTTC. Protein: CASSPREGFYGYTF.